This TCR beta chain stems from a study of identical twins. TCRdb itself ran the 5' RACE reads through MiXCR, one entry per CDR3 protein. Of 600,000 to 850,000 distinct CDR3 sequences listed, 15% to 20% are singletons. Broader study findings: For cord blood, abundant beta clonotypes had fewer insertions, unlike memory repertoires, which showed none.

As regards this clonotype: Its antigen is not identified.

The CDR3 has 15 amino acids. Germline trimming cut 7 bases from V and 4 bases from J; bases unmatched to any gene: 7. Separately, the same data were catalogued under a study of T cells expressing NK-cell markers. Per that study: Among eight sequenced donors, seven carried HCMV seropositivity while one was seronegative. Roughly six donors showed dominant NKG2C+ clonotypes comprising about 1.0-8% of their CD8+ T cells. There were a handful of donors in whom these clonotypes also led the CD3+CD56-NKG2C+ fraction.

J is TRBJ2-1 and V is TRBV12-3 or TRBV12-4; 10 bases are shared with TRBD2. The sequenced material came from PBMCs. The TCR sequence derives from a woman aged 18-30 years in good health. The CDR3 sequence is CASTLSGRGYNEQFF. The CDR3, as DNA: TGTGCCAGCACCTTAAGCGGGAGGGGGTACAATGAGCAGTTCTTC.